This entry concerns a single T cell receptor beta chain. How the authors handled the data: Amplifying reference gene primers gave estimates of nucleated cell counts. The data were produced by immunoSEQ multiplex PCR, yet TCRdb's version contains in-frame clones alone and is incomplete. Clone size and V and J calls were adopted from that table, with D and trimming inferred from the DNA. In the table there are over 200,000 clones, 86% of which are singletons. With 5 bases removed from V and 5 bases from J, the gap between germline ends came to 18 bases. This CDR3 has 15 residues. Germline CDR1 is LNHDA and CDR2 is SQIVND (reference sequence). The data were taken from a study of blood T cell repertoires in COVID-19. Study as a whole: Sites in the United States, Italy and Spain provided acute and convalescent COVID-19 samples. From T cells, B-cell-depleted T cells, or PBMCs came the material, which was cDNA or gDNA.

The chain employs TRBV19 and TRBJ1-2, with D possibly matching TRBD1 (5 bases). Sequencing used peripheral blood. The TCR comes from a man aged 40-55 years who had recovered from COVID-19. CDR3 DNA: TGTGCCAGTAGTGAGGGGCGGGGAGTTGATTATGGCTACACCTTC. It encodes CASSEGRGVDYGYTF. Full variable domain (rest looked up from reference TRBV19 and TRBJ1-2): DGGITQSPKYLFRKEGQNVTLSCEQNLNHDAMYWYRQDPGQGLRLIYYSQIVNDFQKGDIAEGYSVSREKKESFPLTVTSAQKNPTAFYLCASSEGRGVDYGYTFGSGTRLTVV.